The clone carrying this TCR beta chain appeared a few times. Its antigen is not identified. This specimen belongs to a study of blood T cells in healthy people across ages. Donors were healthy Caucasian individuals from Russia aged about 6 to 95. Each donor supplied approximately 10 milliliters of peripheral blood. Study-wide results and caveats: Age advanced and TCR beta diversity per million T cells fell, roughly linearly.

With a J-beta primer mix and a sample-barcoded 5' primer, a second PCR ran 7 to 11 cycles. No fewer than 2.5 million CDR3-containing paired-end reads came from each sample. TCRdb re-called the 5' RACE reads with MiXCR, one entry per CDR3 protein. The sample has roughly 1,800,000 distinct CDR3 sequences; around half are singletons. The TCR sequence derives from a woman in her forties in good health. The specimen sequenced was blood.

CDR3 protein: CASSQDSAGQGAKDTQYF. The CDR3 DNA follows: TGCGCCAGCAGCCAAGACTCGGCCGGACAGGGGGCAAAAGATACGCAGTATTTT. The chain combines TRBV4-3 with TRBJ2-3, with TRBD1 matching 11 bases. Germline CDR1 LGHNA, CDR2 YSLEER. Trimming removed 0 bases from V and 5 bases from J; junction bases left unmatched: 10. CDR3 length: 18 residues.